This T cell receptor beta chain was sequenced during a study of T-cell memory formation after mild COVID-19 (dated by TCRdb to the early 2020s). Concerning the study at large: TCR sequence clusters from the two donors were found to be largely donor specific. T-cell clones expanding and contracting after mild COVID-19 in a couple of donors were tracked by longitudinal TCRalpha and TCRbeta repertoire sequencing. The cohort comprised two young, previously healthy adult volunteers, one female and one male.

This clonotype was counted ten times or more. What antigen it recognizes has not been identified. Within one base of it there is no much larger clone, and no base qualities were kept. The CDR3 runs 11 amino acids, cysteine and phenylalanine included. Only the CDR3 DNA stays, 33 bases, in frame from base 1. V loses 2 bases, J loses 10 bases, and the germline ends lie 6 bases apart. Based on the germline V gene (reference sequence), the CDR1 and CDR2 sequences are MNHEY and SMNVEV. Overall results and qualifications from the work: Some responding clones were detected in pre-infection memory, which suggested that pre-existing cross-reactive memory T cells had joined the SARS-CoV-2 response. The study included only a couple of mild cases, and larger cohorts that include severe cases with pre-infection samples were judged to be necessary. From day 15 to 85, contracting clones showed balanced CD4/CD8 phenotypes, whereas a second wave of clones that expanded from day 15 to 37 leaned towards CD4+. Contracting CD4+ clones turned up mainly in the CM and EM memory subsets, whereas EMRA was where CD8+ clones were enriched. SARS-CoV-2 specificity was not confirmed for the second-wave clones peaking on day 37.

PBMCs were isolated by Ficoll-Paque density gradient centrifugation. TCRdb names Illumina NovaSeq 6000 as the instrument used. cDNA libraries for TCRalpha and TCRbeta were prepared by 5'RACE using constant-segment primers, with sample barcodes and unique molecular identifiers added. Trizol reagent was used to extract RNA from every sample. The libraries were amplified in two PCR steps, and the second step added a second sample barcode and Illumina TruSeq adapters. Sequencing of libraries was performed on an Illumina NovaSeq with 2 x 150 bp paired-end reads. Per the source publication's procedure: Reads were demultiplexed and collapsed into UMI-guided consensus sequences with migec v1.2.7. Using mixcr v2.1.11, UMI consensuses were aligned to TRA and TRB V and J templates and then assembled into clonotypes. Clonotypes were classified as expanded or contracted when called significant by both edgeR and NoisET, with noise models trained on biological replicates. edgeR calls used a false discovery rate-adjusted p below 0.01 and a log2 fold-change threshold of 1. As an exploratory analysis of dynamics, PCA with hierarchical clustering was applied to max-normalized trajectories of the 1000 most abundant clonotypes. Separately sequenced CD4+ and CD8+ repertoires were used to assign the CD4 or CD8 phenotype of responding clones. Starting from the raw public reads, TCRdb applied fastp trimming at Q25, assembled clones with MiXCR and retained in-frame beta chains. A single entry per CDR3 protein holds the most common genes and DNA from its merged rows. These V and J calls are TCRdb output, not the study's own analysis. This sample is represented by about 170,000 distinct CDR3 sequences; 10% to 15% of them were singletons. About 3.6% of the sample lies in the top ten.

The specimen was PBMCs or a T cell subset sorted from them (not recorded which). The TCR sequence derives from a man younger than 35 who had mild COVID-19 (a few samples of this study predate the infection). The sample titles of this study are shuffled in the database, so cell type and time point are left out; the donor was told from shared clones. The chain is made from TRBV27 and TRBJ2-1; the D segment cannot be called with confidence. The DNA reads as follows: TGTGCCAGCAGTTTAGGATTAGAGCAGTTCTTC. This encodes CASSLGLEQFF.